This record covers a single T cell receptor beta chain. The data derive from a study of blood T cell repertoires in COVID-19. Study-wide context: Donors in the United States, Italy and Spain gave samples during acute or convalescent COVID-19.

The CDR3 spans 13 residues. The V gene's germline CDR1 is SGHTA and CDR2 FQGTGA. V lost 5 bases, J lost 5 bases, and 13 bases lay in between. Original handling: Quantification of nucleated cells was approximated via reference gene primer amplification. Method: immunoSEQ multiplex PCR; TCRdb's copy keeps in-frame clones and lacks some. From that table come the V and J calls and clone size; the DNA was used to work out D and trimming. The repertoire includes some 240,000 clones, 80% to 90% of them detected once, and more than 8.5% sits in the top ten. The receptor was isolated from a woman in her seventies with COVID-19, enrolled during active disease. Sequencing was performed on peripheral blood. The chain recombines TRBV7-3 with TRBJ2-7; a weak D match, TRBD2 (5 bases). The CDR3 region has the DNA TGTGCCAGCAGCGAAGTTTCGGGAAACGAGCAGTACTTC. Encoded protein: CASSEVSGNEQYF.